The 16 T cell receptor beta chains below all came from one sample that was sequenced in a study of CD8+ T cells in alopecia areata. Treatment here: oral pan-JAK inhibitor, 5-10 mg twice daily. TCR sequencing used cDNA made by reverse transcription of extracted RNA. Data came from immunoSEQ multiplex PCR; TCRdb stores just in-frame clones and leaves some out. The sample lists 110,000 to 150,000 clones, 50% to 65% occurring once. The material sequenced was CD8+ T cells sorted from blood, taken at week 4, from a patient treated with tofacitinib. These receptors all stem from a human donor with alopecia areata.

The J gene is TRBJ2-1, the V gene TRBV27; either TRBD1 or TRBD2 may supply D (6 bases each). The V and J ends lost 8 bases and 5 bases respectively, with 10 bases between them. In germline, CDR1 is MNHEY, CDR2 SMNVEV (reference sequence). The CDR3 has 12 amino acids. The CDR3 DNA sequence: TGTGCCAGCGGGGGGCTAAACAATGAGCAGTTCTTC. It is translated as CASGGLNNEQFF.

This chain joins TRBV4-2 and TRBJ1-1; D not resolved. The V end was cut by 1 base, the J end by 0 bases, with 6 bases between. The CDR3 covers 14 residues. Germline V CDR1 and CDR2: LGHNA, YNFKEQ. The CDR3: CASSQVQLNTEAFF. In nucleotides, the CDR3 is TGTGCCAGCAGCCAAGTCCAGTTGAACACTGAAGCTTTCTTT.

The rearrangement links TRBV9 to TRBJ2-1; TRBD1 aligns across 7 bases. The CDR3 has 15 residues. Germline V gene sequence: CDR1 SGDLS, CDR2 YYNGEE. V trimming: 2 bases; J trimming: 2 bases; junction bases outside the gene matches: 4. The DNA for the CDR3 is TGTGCCAGCAGCGTCGACAGGGACCCCTACAATGAGCAGTTCTTC. Translation: CASSVDRDPYNEQFF. Supplemented by reference TRBV9 and TRBJ2-1, the full variable domain reads DSGVTQTPKHLITATGQRVTLRCSPRSGDLSVYWYQQSLDQGLQFLIQYYNGEERAKGNILERFSAQQFPDLHSELNLSSLELGDSALYFCASSVDRDPYNEQFFGPGTRLTVL.

This clone was observed a handful of times. The chain links TRBV23-1 to TRBJ1-1; tentatively, D is TRBD1 (6 bases). TRBV23-1 is labeled an ORF, and its function is uncertain. Between the trimmed V and J ends, which lost 3 bases and 5 bases, there was a span of 22 bases. This CDR3 is 17 amino acids long. CDR3 in DNA: TGCGCCAGCAGTCATATGCAGGGGATGGTAGAAGGAACTGAAGCTTTCTTT. Protein: CASSHMQGMVEGTEAFF.

This sequence joins TRBV27 and TRBJ2-7; no clear D gene. V shed 3 bases and J shed 2 bases, with 5 bases lying between them. The length of the CDR3 is 12 residues. Looked up from germline, CDR1 is MNHEY and CDR2 is SMNVEV (reference sequence). The CDR3 nucleotides are TGTGCCAGCAGTTTTAACACCTACGAGCAGTACTTC. It is translated as CASSFNTYEQYF.

The chain uses TRBV29-1 and TRBJ2-1, with D maybe TRBD2 (5 bases). V lost 1 base and J 8 bases, leaving 15 bases between the germline ends. The CDR3 extends over 14 amino acids. Germline lookup yields CDR1 SQVTM and CDR2 ANQGSEA. CDR3 loop: CSVEVGLAPDEQFF. The CDR3 region has the DNA TGCAGCGTTGAAGTTGGGCTAGCTCCCGATGAGCAGTTCTTC.

This clone was seen more than once but under ten times. In nucleotides, the CDR3 is TGCAGCGCTCGGACAGGGGGCGCTGAAGCTTTCTTT. Translated, it gives CSARTGGAEAFF. The V and J genes are TRBV29-1 and TRBJ1-1; 11 bases are a match to TRBD1. V trimming: 7 bases; J trimming: 6 bases; junction bases outside the gene matches: 4. This CDR3 is built from 12 residues. The germline gives CDR1 SQVTM, CDR2 ANQGSEA.

This chain uses TRBV4-1 with TRBJ1-1, with 7 bases identical to TRBD1. The CDR3 has 14 residues. Per the germline V gene, CDR1 is MGHRA and CDR2 is YSYEKL. The junction had 11 bases not matched to a gene; V was cut back by 7 bases and J by 6 bases. The CDR3, as DNA: TGCGCCAGCACCATGACAGGGAGAGTTTCTGAAGCTTTCTTT. This translates into CASTMTGRVSEAFF.

The chain links TRBV2 to TRBJ2-7; D is possibly TRBD1 or TRBD2 (5 bases each). The CDR3 extends over 13 amino acids. The germline V gene has CDR1 SNHLY and CDR2 FYNNEI. The germline V and J ends were trimmed by 2 bases and 5 bases, with 10 bases remaining between them. Here the CDR3 reads CASSESRGHEQYF. In DNA, the CDR3 is TGTGCCAGCAGTGAATCGAGGGGCCACGAGCAGTACTTC.

This clone was recorded a few times. The chain employs TRBV2 and TRBJ2-2; TRBD2 matches at 12 bases. Germline assignment: CDR1 SNHLY and CDR2 FYNNEI. The CDR3 has 19 residues. After removal of 0 bases from V and 6 bases from J, the junction contained 11 bases not matched to a gene. CDR3 sequence reads: CASSEALTSGGPRAGELFF. Here the CDR3 DNA reads TGTGCCAGCAGTGAAGCGCTTACTAGCGGGGGGCCTCGGGCCGGGGAGCTGTTTTTT.

The rearrangement uses TRBV5-1 and TRBJ2-3, with 13 bases that match TRBD2. This CDR3 spans 19 amino acids. The J segment lost 2 bases and the V segment lost 0 bases, leaving 9 bases of the junction unmatched. CDR1 and CDR2 (germline): SGHRS, YFSETQ. Here the CDR3 reads CASSLEGLAGVLLTDTQYF. CDR3 DNA: TGCGCCAGCAGCTTGGAAGGACTAGCGGGGGTTCTCCTCACAGATACGCAGTATTTT. The variable domain in full, with the rest retrieved from reference TRBV5-1 and TRBJ2-3, is KAGVTQTPRYLIKTRGQQVTLSCSPISGHRSVSWYQQTPGQGLQFLFEYFSETQRNKGNFPGRFSGRQFSNSRSEMNVSTLELGDSALYLCASSLEGLAGVLLTDTQYFGPGTRLTVL.

The CDR3 reads CASSQDSSYEQYF. CDR3 DNA: TGTGCCAGCAGCCAAGATTCCAGCTACGAGCAGTACTTC. This chain links TRBV4-2 with TRBJ2-7, with D unresolved. The CDR3 has 13 residues. Germline V lookup: CDR1 LGHNA, CDR2 YNFKEQ. Trimming shortened V by 0 bases and J by 3 bases, and 6 bases separated the two germline ends.

The chain carries TRBV2 and TRBJ2-7; a weak D match, TRBD1 (5 bases). The CDR3 has 16 amino acids. CDR1 is SNHLY and CDR2 is FYNNEI in the germline V gene. V lost 4 bases to trimming and J lost 0 bases, with 16 bases between them. The CDR3 coding sequence is TGTGCCAGCAGTGTGGTTAGGGTGGACACCTCCTACGAGCAGTACTTC. Encoded protein: CASSVVRVDTSYEQYF.

The V gene is TRBV19, the J gene TRBJ2-5, with 7 bases that match TRBD1. V shed 5 bases and J 5 bases; nucleotides not matched to a gene: 5. Germline-derived CDR1 and CDR2 are LNHDA and SQIVND (reference sequence). The CDR3 is made up of 13 amino acids. CDR3 nucleotides: TGTGCCAGTAGTGTGACAGGGTGGGAGACCCAGTACTTC. Translation: CASSVTGWETQYF.

This clone has only a few counts. The rearrangement joins TRBV5-1 to TRBJ2-2; tentatively, D is TRBD1 (5 bases). V was clipped by 4 bases and J by 1 base, with 11 bases between them. The CDR3 contains 15 residues. Looked up from germline, CDR1 is SGHRS and CDR2 is YFSETQ. The CDR3 loop reads CASSPDKLNTGELFF. The CDR3 DNA sequence: TGCGCCAGCAGCCCGGACAAATTGAACACCGGGGAGCTGTTTTTT.

The chain employs TRBV29-1 and TRBJ2-5; a weak D match, TRBD2 (5 bases). V lost 4 bases and J 2 bases, leaving 11 bases between the germline ends. The CDR3 sequence is 13 residues long. The germline gives CDR1 SQVTM, CDR2 ANQGSEA. For the CDR3, the DNA is TGCAGCGTTGTTGAAGGAGGTCAAGAGACCCAGTACTTC. Translation gives CSVVEGGQETQYF. Complete variable domain (other parts from reference TRBV29-1 and TRBJ2-5): SAVISQKPSRDICQRGTSLTIQCQVDSQVTMMFWYRQQPGQSLTLIATANQGSEATYESGFVIDKFPISRPNLTFSTLTVSNMSPEDSSIYLCSVVEGGQETQYFGPGTRLLVL.